The sequence of this TCR beta chain was determined in a study of beta chain features in type 1 diabetes. General study results and limits: The naive, central memory and Treg TCRB repertoires looked more alike in patients than they did in healthy donors.

The CDR3 runs to 12 residues. From germline, CDR1 is SGHRS and CDR2 YFSETQ. This clone was observed a few times. Its target is not known. The authors reverse transcribed all of the isolated RNA, so sequencing captured expressed TCRB transcripts. Data came from immunoSEQ multiplex PCR; TCRdb stores just in-frame clones and leaves some out. Among about 140,000 clones listed, roughly 9.3% were seen once. This clonotype was obtained from a middle-aged woman in good health. The sequencing sample was made of central memory CD4+ T cells from blood. The J gene is TRBJ2-5, the V gene TRBV5-1; D unclear. CDR3 in amino acids: CGSGEYQETQYF. For the CDR3, the DNA is TGCGGGAGTGGCGAGTACCAAGAGACCCAGTACTTC.